These 32 T cell receptor beta chains originate from one sample sequenced in a study of beta chain features in type 1 diabetes. What was sequenced were expressed TCRB transcripts, since all of the isolated RNA had been reverse transcribed. Method: immunoSEQ multiplex PCR; TCRdb's copy keeps in-frame clones and lacks some. The sample carries about 640,000 clones, approximately 13% recorded once. Antigen specificity for these receptors is unknown. Study outcomes and limitations: The study found moderately but significantly shorter TCRB CDR3s in all four CD4+ subsets of Type 1 diabetes patients.

Sequenced: naive CD4+ T cells from blood. The receptor set was obtained from a man in his thirties or forties with type 1 diabetes.

The chain carries TRBV7-2 and TRBJ1-2, with TRBD1 matching 7 bases. CDR1 is SGHTA, CDR2 FQGNSA, per germline. The CDR3 covers 13 residues. Trimming took 4 bases from V and 3 from J; bases not matched to a gene: 2. The CDR3 sequence: CASSWQGDYGYTF. In DNA form, the CDR3 reads TGTGCCAGCAGCTGGCAGGGGGACTATGGCTACACCTTC.

This clone was detected a few times. The chain links TRBV19 to TRBJ2-7, with no clear D. The germline V gene has CDR1 LNHDA and CDR2 SQIVND (reference sequence). Trimming cost V 3 bases and J 4 bases, with 16 bases left between them. CDR3 length equals 15 residues. CDR3 protein: CASSIWQAGGYEQYF. CDR3 DNA: TGTGCCAGTAGTATCTGGCAAGCAGGTGGTTACGAGCAGTACTTC.

This clone came up a few times. The rearrangement links TRBV6-1 to TRBJ1-6; D uncertain. CDR3 size: 15 residues. Germline V CDR1 and CDR2: MNHNS, SASEGT. The V end was cut by 3 bases, the J end by 7 bases, with 13 bases between. The CDR3 reads CASSDGQAENSPLHF. The CDR3 nucleotides read TGTGCCAGCAGTGACGGGCAGGCGGAAAATTCACCCCTCCACTTT.

This rearrangement joins TRBV7-9 to TRBJ2-5; a possible D gene is TRBD2 (6 bases). The CDR3 runs 12 residues. From germline, CDR1 is SEHNR and CDR2 FQNEAQ (reference sequence). Trimming shortened V by 6 bases and J by 5 bases, and 10 bases separated the two germline ends. The CDR3 here is CASRREEETQYF. CDR3 DNA: TGTGCCAGCAGGAGGGAGGAGGAGACCCAGTACTTC.

This clone was observed a handful of times. V usage is TRBV10-3 and J usage is TRBJ2-3, with 10 positions matching TRBD2. Per germline, CDR1 ENHRY and CDR2 SYGVKD. The CDR3 extends over 18 amino acids. Unmatched junction bases numbered 7, after V lost 0 bases and J lost 1 base. The CDR3 reads CAISESASGGGRTDTQYF. The CDR3, as DNA: TGTGCCATCAGTGAGTCGGCTAGCGGGGGAGGCCGCACAGATACGCAGTATTTT.

This clone has just a few counts. The chain carries TRBV6-6 and TRBJ1-6, with D maybe TRBD1 (5 bases). Germline lookup yields CDR1 MNHNY and CDR2 SVGAGI (reference sequence). Between the trimmed V and J ends, which lost 5 bases and 9 bases, there was a span of 20 bases. The CDR3 loop spans 16 amino acids. The CDR3 reads CASSHLGGIGTSPLHF. The CDR3 DNA reads TGTGCCAGCAGTCACCTGGGAGGGATTGGGACTTCACCCCTCCACTTT.

J is TRBJ1-2 and V is TRBV2; D uncertain. CDR1 SNHLY and CDR2 FYNNEI come from the germline V gene. Trimming took 6 bases from V and 8 from J, leaving 16 bases between them. This CDR3 has 13 amino acids. The CDR3 nucleotides are TGTGCCAGCAGCGACCGGGCCGATGGAGGCTACACCTTC. Translated: CASSDRADGGYTF.

This chain uses TRBV11-3 with TRBJ2-1; 7 nucleotides align to TRBD2. CDR1 and CDR2 (germline): SGHNT, YENEEA. This CDR3 has 16 residues. V lost 3 bases, J lost 4 bases, and 9 bases stayed unmatched. Here the CDR3 DNA reads TGTGCCAGCAGCTTGACTAGTTCGGGAGGATACAATGAGCAGTTCTTC. Amino acids: CASSLTSSGGYNEQFF.

The chain couples TRBV2 to TRBJ2-5, with D unclear. Germline CDR1 reads SNHLY; CDR2 reads FYNNEI. This CDR3 is built from 11 residues. With 5 bases removed from V and 4 bases from J, the gap between germline ends came to 5 bases. CDR3 loop: CASSRRETQYF. DNA for the CDR3: TGTGCCAGCAGTCGGAGAGAGACCCAGTACTTC.

The chain joins TRBV7-9 to TRBJ2-3; possible D gene TRBD1, 6 bases. The germline V gene encodes CDR1 SEHNR and CDR2 FQNEAQ (reference sequence). The CDR3 has 16 amino acids. Trimming stripped 3 bases from V and 1 base from J, with 14 bases between. DNA for the CDR3: TGTGCCAGCAGCTTCGGGGACACTTTACGCACAGATACGCAGTATTTT. It is translated as CASSFGDTLRTDTQYF.

The chain recombines TRBV7-2 with TRBJ2-3; D is ambiguous. Germline assignment: CDR1 SGHTA and CDR2 FQGNSA. CDR3 length: 14 residues. The V gene lost 2 bases and the J gene lost 3 bases, with 9 bases spanning the gap. The CDR3, as DNA: TGTGCCAGCAGCTTATTTGATGGTACAGATACGCAGTATTTT. It codes for CASSLFDGTDTQYF.

This clone was counted a few times. This chain links TRBV18 with TRBJ2-7; D is perhaps TRBD1 (6 bases). This CDR3 has 14 residues. Germline V gene data show CDR1 as KGHSH and CDR2 as LQKENI. Deletions cut 1 base from V and 6 bases from J, with 13 bases between. The CDR3 sequence: CASSPQNRESEQYF. Here the CDR3 DNA reads TGTGCCAGCTCACCACAGAACAGGGAGAGCGAGCAGTACTTC.

V gene TRBV4-1 combines with J gene TRBJ1-4; maybe TRBD1 (5 bases). CDR1 and CDR2 from the germline V gene are MGHRA and YSYEKL. The length of the CDR3 is 16 residues. Between the trimmed V and J ends, which lost 4 bases and 2 bases, there was a span of 14 bases. CDR3 DNA sequence: TGCGCCAGCAGCCCTGCCGGGGGGTTCACTAATGAAAAACTGTTTTTT. Encoded protein: CASSPAGGFTNEKLFF.

This clone has more than one count but fewer than ten. The CDR3 spells CASSSSRGTTDTQYF. Written as DNA, the CDR3 is TGTGCCAGCAGCTCCTCGCGGGGGACCACAGATACGCAGTATTTT. The chain recombines TRBV7-9 with TRBJ2-3, with 7 nucleotides matching TRBD2. V shed 4 bases, J shed 2 bases, and the junction held 6 bases outside the gene matches. CDR3 size: 15 residues. From germline, CDR1 is SEHNR and CDR2 FQNEAQ (reference sequence). Filled out from reference TRBV7-9 and TRBJ2-3, the complete variable domain reads DTGVSQNPRHKITKRGQNVTFRCDPISEHNRLYWYRQTLGQGPEFLTYFQNEAQLEKSRLLSDRFSAERPKGSFSTLEIQRTEQGDSAMYLCASSSSRGTTDTQYFGPGTRLTVL.

The chain couples TRBV7-2 to TRBJ1-6; D is perhaps TRBD1 (5 bases). V lost 3 bases and J 10 bases, leaving 16 bases between the germline ends. The CDR3 is 15 residues long. Germline assignment: CDR1 SGHTA and CDR2 FQGNSA. CDR3 amino acids: CASSFAGRAGSPLHF. In nucleotides, the CDR3 is TGTGCCAGCAGCTTCGCAGGGCGCGCGGGGTCACCCCTCCACTTT.

This clone came up once. The chain carries TRBV25-1 and TRBJ1-1, with D possibly matching TRBD1 (5 bases). The V end lost 8 bases, the J end lost 1 base, and 17 bases lay between the germline ends. Germline assignment: CDR1 MGHDK and CDR2 SYGVNS. CDR3 length: 15 amino acids. The CDR3 region is CASRPYGAGNTEAFF. CDR3 DNA: TGTGCCAGCCGTCCTTATGGGGCGGGGAACACTGAAGCTTTCTTT.

The genes are TRBV4-1 and TRBJ2-1; 7 bases are a match to TRBD1. Germline values: CDR1 MGHRA, CDR2 YSYEKL. This CDR3 comprises 14 residues. The V gene end was trimmed by 3 bases and the J gene end by 4 bases; junction bases not matched to a gene: 3. CDR3 residues: CASSQGDRYNEQFF. Here the CDR3 DNA reads TGCGCCAGCAGCCAGGGGGACAGATACAATGAGCAGTTCTTC.

This clone was found a few times. The chain links TRBV6-1 to TRBJ2-1; 11 positions agree with TRBD2. The CDR3 is made up of 15 amino acids. Germline CDR1 is MNHNS and CDR2 is SASEGT. Germline trimming cut 0 bases from V and 5 bases from J; bases unmatched to any gene: 0. The CDR3 spells CASSEATSGDNEQFF. CDR3 nucleotides: TGTGCCAGCAGTGAAGCGACTAGCGGGGACAATGAGCAGTTCTTC.

This clone was seen only a few times. V usage is TRBV29-1 and J usage is TRBJ2-7; 9 bases agree with TRBD1. CDR1 and CDR2 from the germline V gene are SQVTM and ANQGSEA. This CDR3 region has 11 residues. The V gene end was trimmed by 6 bases and the J gene end by 6 bases; junction bases not matched to a gene: 3. CDR3 region: CSVDRGGEQYF. The CDR3 DNA follows: TGCAGCGTGGACAGGGGTGGCGAGCAGTACTTC.

V usage is TRBV11-2 and J usage is TRBJ1-5; the D is unclear. The CDR3 is 14 residues long. V dropped 5 bases and J dropped 2 bases, with 10 bases sitting between them. Germline V gene data show CDR1 as SGHAT and CDR2 as FQNNGV. CDR3 bases: TGTGCCAGCAGCCCAACCGGGGGCAATCAGCCCCAGCATTTT. Translated, it gives CASSPTGGNQPQHF.

This clone was picked up a small number of times. The chain has TRBV6-5 and TRBJ2-2, with 8 bases identical to TRBD1. The ends lost 6 bases at V and 2 bases at J; junction bases unmatched: 5. The germline gives CDR1 MNHEY, CDR2 SVGAGI. This CDR3 spans 15 amino acids. The CDR3 loop is CASRDRAGNTGELFF. The CDR3 nucleotides are TGTGCCAGCAGGGACAGGGCGGGTAACACCGGGGAGCTGTTTTTT.

This rearrangement joins TRBV7-3 to TRBJ2-7; D gene ambiguous. The CDR3 is 15 amino acids. CDR1 is SGHTA and CDR2 is FQGTGA in the germline V gene. Trimming cost V 2 bases and J 0 bases, with 11 bases left between them. The CDR3 here is CASSLESDSSYEQYF. The CDR3 DNA sequence: TGTGCCAGCAGCTTAGAGTCCGATAGCTCCTACGAGCAGTACTTC.

This CDR3 reads CASSMGTLTGELFF. The CDR3, as DNA: TGTGCCAGTAGTATGGGGACACTGACCGGGGAGCTGTTTTTT. The gene calls are TRBV19 and TRBJ2-2; perhaps TRBD1 as D (6 bases). The V gene lost 3 bases and the J gene lost 5 bases, with 10 bases spanning the gap. This CDR3 spans 14 amino acids. CDR1 is LNHDA, CDR2 SQIVND, per germline (reference sequence).

Points on this clone: Other DNA variants within this sample encode the same CDR3. The V call is TRBV27, the J call TRBJ1-5; tentatively, D is TRBD1 (5 bases). The V end was cut by 3 bases, the J end by 0 bases, with 6 bases between. This CDR3 has 14 residues. Germline loops: CDR1 MNHEY, CDR2 SMNVEV (reference sequence). The CDR3 coding sequence is TGTGCCAGCAGTTTCCAGGGTAGCAATCAGCCCCAGCATTTT. Translation gives CASSFQGSNQPQHF.

The rearrangement links TRBV28 to TRBJ2-2; TRBD2 agrees at 10 bases. This CDR3 comprises 16 residues. The germline gives CDR1 MDHEN, CDR2 SYDVKM. V was pared by 3 bases and J by 5 bases, with 6 bases of the junction left unmatched. This chain's CDR3 is CASSFGLAEGTGELFF. The CDR3 DNA sequence: TGTGCCAGCAGTTTTGGACTAGCGGAGGGTACCGGGGAGCTGTTTTTT. The variable domain in full, with the rest retrieved from reference TRBV28 and TRBJ2-2, is DVKVTQSSRYLVKRTGEKVFLECVQDMDHENMFWYRQDPGLGLRLIYFSYDVKMKEKGDIPEGYSVSREKKERFSLILESASTNQTSMYLCASSFGLAEGTGELFFGEGSRLTVL.

In its sample, this clone was seen a few times. V usage is TRBV19 and J usage is TRBJ2-2; 10 bases are shared with TRBD1. Germline CDR1 LNHDA, CDR2 SQIVND (reference sequence). The CDR3 has 15 residues. V was clipped by 10 bases and J by 4 bases; unmatched bases: 9. CDR3: CATQIRDRGTGELFF. The CDR3 DNA reads TGTGCCACCCAAATACGGGACAGGGGCACCGGGGAGCTGTTTTTT.

The CDR3 loop is CASSSPLGQGRSSYTF. The CDR3 DNA reads as TGTGCCAGCAGTTCACCCCTGGGACAGGGCCGATCAAGCTACACCTTC. The V gene is TRBV27, the J gene TRBJ1-2; 9 positions match TRBD1. Per germline, CDR1 MNHEY and CDR2 SMNVEV (reference sequence). Trimming removed 4 bases from V and 9 bases from J; junction bases left unmatched: 15. CDR3 length equals 16 residues.

This clone was seen more than once but under ten times. J is TRBJ2-7 and V is TRBV5-1; 9 bases fit TRBD1. Germline assignment: CDR1 SGHRS and CDR2 YFSETQ. The CDR3 totals 14 residues. V lost 7 bases to trimming and J lost 5 bases; unmatched junction nucleotides: 10. This chain's CDR3 is CASGPGTGNNEQYF. The CDR3 DNA sequence: TGCGCCAGCGGCCCCGGGACAGGGAATAACGAGCAGTACTTC.

V gene TRBV7-2 combines with J gene TRBJ2-6, with TRBD1 matching 8 bases. V lost 5 bases to trimming and J lost 2 bases; unmatched junction nucleotides: 8. The CDR3 sequence is 17 residues long. Germline loops: CDR1 SGHTA, CDR2 FQGNSA. This chain's CDR3 is CASSTRQGSAGANVLTF. The CDR3 DNA sequence: TGTGCCAGCAGCACCCGACAGGGGAGCGCTGGGGCCAACGTCCTGACTTTC.

V is TRBV6-6 and J is TRBJ1-2, with D possibly matching TRBD1 (5 bases). Germline CDR1 reads MNHNY; CDR2 reads SVGAGI (reference sequence). CDR3 length: 14 amino acids. V shed 4 bases and J shed 4 bases, with 13 bases lying between them. The CDR3 loop reads CASSLRGDRYGYTF. CDR3 coding DNA: TGTGCCAGCAGTTTACGAGGGGATCGCTATGGCTACACCTTC.

This clone has a handful of counts. The rearrangement uses TRBV6-1 and TRBJ2-5, with D unresolved. V was cut by 6 bases and J by 0 bases, with 11 bases left in between. CDR1 MNHNS and CDR2 SASEGT come from the germline V gene. The CDR3 length is 14 residues. The CDR3 sequence is CASRTPVNQETQYF. As DNA, the CDR3 is TGTGCCAGCAGAACCCCTGTCAACCAAGAGACCCAGTACTTC.

The chain carries TRBV7-9 and TRBJ1-1; TRBD1 matches at 7 bases. After removal of 3 bases from V and 1 base from J, the junction contained 5 bases not matched to a gene. Germline CDR1 is SEHNR and CDR2 is FQNEAQ (reference sequence). The CDR3 runs to 15 residues. The CDR3 coding sequence is TGTGCCAGCAGCTTGGAGACAGGGAGGAACACTGAAGCTTTCTTT. Amino acid sequence: CASSLETGRNTEAFF.